Following are 24 T cell receptor beta chains from one sample sequenced in a study of monozygotic twins with inflammatory bowel disease (dated by TCRdb to 2018 to 2020). The library relied on 5' RACE. The reads were generated on an Illumina HiSeq 2500. TCRdb reprocessed the reads; each CDR3 protein sequence makes one entry, and DNA is unavailable. The sample's table lists a count of about 450,000 distinct CDR3 sequences. Approximately 2.4% of the sample comes from the top ten. Sequenced material: blood. These receptors were taken from a human donor with ulcerative colitis or Crohn's disease, or a healthy co-twin of an affected twin (not recorded which).

The chain employs TRBV6-1 and TRBJ2-2. Germline CDR1 and CDR2: MNHNS and SASEGT. The CDR3 sequence is 15 residues long. The CDR3 loop is CASSGRNPNTGELFF.

The chain links TRBV7-2 to TRBJ2-3; TCRdb designates TRBD2, a call that cannot be tested without DNA. This CDR3 region has 13 residues. From germline, CDR1 is SGHTA and CDR2 FQGNSA. This CDR3 is CASSLRREDLRYF.

V usage is TRBV6-5 and J usage is TRBJ1-2. This CDR3 contains 14 residues. Germline V CDR1 and CDR2: MNHEY, SVGAGI. The CDR3 is CASSYRAVDYGYTF.

The J gene is TRBJ2-7, the V gene TRBV5-1; the D call of TRBD1 rests on TCRdb alone, since no DNA is present to check it. From germline, CDR1 is SGHRS and CDR2 YFSETQ. This CDR3 is 14 amino acids long. CDR3 region: CASSFGTGSREQYF.

The rearrangement uses TRBV2 and TRBJ2-2. The CDR3 is 13 residues long. Germline V gene sequence: CDR1 SNHLY, CDR2 FYNNEI. The CDR3 here is CASSLTPTGELFF.

The J gene is TRBJ2-5, the V gene TRBV24-1; with no DNA, the TCRdb D assignment of TRBD1 cannot be verified. From germline, CDR1 is KGHDR and CDR2 SFDVKD. The CDR3 totals 14 residues. CDR3 sequence reads: CATSDPWQGAAQYF.

CDR3 sequence reads: CASSLDGVGSITVHF. The chain employs TRBV5-1 and TRBJ1-6. The germline CDR1 and CDR2 sequences are SGHRS and YFSETQ. The CDR3 is 15 residues long.

The chain employs TRBV12-3 or TRBV12-4 and TRBJ1-6; TCRdb picks TRBD1, but there is no DNA to check that call. This CDR3 region has 13 residues. The CDR3 is CASSRQGDSPLHF.

This chain connects TRBV28 to TRBJ1-1; TCRdb lists TRBD1, though no DNA is available to test this call. The germline CDR1 and CDR2 sequences are MDHEN and SYDVKM. The length of the CDR3 is 14 residues. This chain's CDR3 is CASKMDTLNTEAFF.

The chain links TRBV2 to TRBJ2-3; TCRdb's D gene call, TRBD1, goes unchecked for lack of DNA. This CDR3 comprises 15 residues. Germline lookup yields CDR1 SNHLY and CDR2 FYNNEI. CDR3 region: CASGWAGRREDTQYF.

The rearrangement uses TRBV18 and TRBJ2-3. This CDR3 has 15 amino acids. CDR1 is KGHSH and CDR2 is LQKENI in the germline V gene. This CDR3 is CASSPGRQDTDTQYF.

This chain uses TRBV5-1 with TRBJ1-3. From germline, CDR1 is SGHRS and CDR2 YFSETQ. This CDR3 is 15 amino acids long. The CDR3 protein is CASSLGVNSGNTIYF.

The chain is built from TRBV7-9 and TRBJ1-4. Germline CDR1 reads SEHNR; CDR2 reads FQNEAQ (reference sequence). The CDR3 has 15 residues. This CDR3 is CASSRTLGTNEKLFF.

V usage is TRBV5-1 and J usage is TRBJ2-7; TCRdb gives TRBD1 as the D gene, but with no DNA this cannot be confirmed. CDR1 is SGHRS, CDR2 YFSETQ, per germline. There are 16 residues in the CDR3. This CDR3 reads CASSLASASLVYEQYF.

This chain joins TRBV7-3 and TRBJ2-7; the TRBD2 assignment by TCRdb is unverifiable without DNA. CDR1 is SGHTA, CDR2 FQGTGA, per germline. This CDR3 contains 16 residues. CDR3 protein: CASSPRGGLPSYEQYF.

The CDR3 here is CSAFRDTGTDTQYF. The rearrangement uses TRBV20-1 and TRBJ2-3; no DNA is available, so the TRBD1 call from TCRdb remains unchecked. The CDR3 runs 14 residues. The V gene's germline CDR1 is DFQATT and CDR2 SNEGSKA (reference sequence).

V is TRBV30 and J is TRBJ2-2; TCRdb reports TRBD2, a call that lacks DNA to check it against. Germline CDR1 reads GTSNPN; CDR2 reads SVGIG (reference sequence). CDR3 length: 14 residues. The CDR3 loop reads CAWSGLAGTGELFF.

The V and J genes are TRBV4-1 and TRBJ2-3. CDR1 is MGHRA, CDR2 YSYEKL, per germline. This CDR3 region has 16 residues. This CDR3 is CASSQDRVPGTDTQYF.

This rearrangement joins TRBV20-1 to TRBJ1-1; TCRdb outputs TRBD1, but without DNA this stays unchecked. CDR1 and CDR2 (germline): DFQATT, SNEGSKA (reference sequence). The CDR3 has 15 residues. This CDR3 reads CSAFATGTVNTEAFF.

The J gene is TRBJ2-7, the V gene TRBV19. From germline, CDR1 is LNHDA and CDR2 SQIVND (reference sequence). The CDR3 is made up of 14 amino acids. The CDR3 loop reads CASSIDVTAGEQYF.

The chain is built from TRBV20-1 and TRBJ2-1; TCRdb selects TRBD1, and the lack of DNA leaves this call unchecked. CDR3 length: 14 residues. Germline V gene data show CDR1 as DFQATT and CDR2 as SNEGSKA (reference sequence). The CDR3 is CSANQGISYNEQFF.

The chain is built from TRBV5-1 and TRBJ2-1. Germline V gene data show CDR1 as SGHRS and CDR2 as YFSETQ. This CDR3 is 16 amino acids long. CDR3 in amino acids: CASSLSGISSYNEQFF.

CDR3 region: CASSLWWRDRWPQHF. This chain joins TRBV7-9 and TRBJ1-5; TCRdb selects TRBD1, and the lack of DNA leaves this call unchecked. Looked up from germline, CDR1 is SEHNR and CDR2 is FQNEAQ (reference sequence). The length of the CDR3 is 15 residues.

This chain joins TRBV5-1 and TRBJ2-3; TCRdb calls TRBD1, which cannot be checked without DNA. This CDR3 is 13 amino acids long. Germline V gene lookup returns CDR1 SGHRS and CDR2 YFSETQ. CDR3 sequence reads: CASTSGGTDTQYF.